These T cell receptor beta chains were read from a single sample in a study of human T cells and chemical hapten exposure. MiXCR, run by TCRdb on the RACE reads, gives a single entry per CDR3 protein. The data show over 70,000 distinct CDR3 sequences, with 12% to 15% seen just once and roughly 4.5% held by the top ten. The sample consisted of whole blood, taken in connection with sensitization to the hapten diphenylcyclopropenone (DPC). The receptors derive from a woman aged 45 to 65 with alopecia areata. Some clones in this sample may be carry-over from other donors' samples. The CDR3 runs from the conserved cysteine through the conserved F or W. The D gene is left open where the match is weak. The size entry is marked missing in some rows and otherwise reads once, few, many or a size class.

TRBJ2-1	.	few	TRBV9	TGTGCCAGCAGCTCGGACAGACGCGCATGGGAGCAGTTCTTC	CASSSDRRAWEQFF
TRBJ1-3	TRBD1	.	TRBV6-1	TGTGCCAGCAGTGCGGACAGGGAGGGAAACACCATATATTTT	CASSADREGNTIYF
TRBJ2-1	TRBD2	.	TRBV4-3	TGCGCCAGCAGCCTAAGAGCATCCCTAGTGGCGGGAGTATGGAATGAGCAGTTCTTC	CASSLRASLVAGVWNEQFF
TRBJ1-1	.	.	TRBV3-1	TGTGCCAGCAGCCAACGTAGCCTAACTGAAGCTTTCTTT	CASSQRSLTEAFF
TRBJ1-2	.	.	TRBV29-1	TGCAGCGTTGAGGGTCGTTTTAACTATGGCTACACCTTC	CSVEGRFNYGYTF
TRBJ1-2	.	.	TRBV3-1	TGTGCCAGCAGCAGGTCGAGCGGCTACACCTTC	CASSRSSGYTF
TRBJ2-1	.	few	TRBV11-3	TGTGCCAGCAGACCTCTTCTAGAGCAGTTCTTC	CASRPLLEQFF
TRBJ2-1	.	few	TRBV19	TGTGCCAGTAGTACGAGCAAGGGGAGGCACAATGAGCAGTTCTTC	CASSTSKGRHNEQFF
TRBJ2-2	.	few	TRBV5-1	TGCGCCAGCAGGACGGTGAACACCGGGGAGCTGTTTTTT	CASRTVNTGELFF
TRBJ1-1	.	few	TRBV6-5	TGTGCCAGCAGTTACGAAGCAGACACTGAAGCTTTCTTT	CASSYEADTEAFF
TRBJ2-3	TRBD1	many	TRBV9	TGTGCCAGCAGCCCAGACAGGGGTCAGGTAGATACGCAGTATTTT	CASSPDRGQVDTQYF
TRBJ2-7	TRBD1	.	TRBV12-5	TGTGCTAGTGGTTCCGACCCAACAGGGGGCCGAACCTACGAGCAGTACTTC	CASGSDPTGGRTYEQYF
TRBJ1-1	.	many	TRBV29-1	TGCAGTAGTCCCGGGTTGGGTAACACTGAAGCTTTCTTT	CSSPGLGNTEAFF
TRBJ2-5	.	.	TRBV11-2	TGTGCCAGCAGCTTAGATTTGTCCCCTCAAGAGACCCAGTACTTC	CASSLDLSPQETQYF
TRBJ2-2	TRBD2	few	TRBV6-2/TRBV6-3	TGTGCCAGCAGAGATAGGGTTTCGCGGGAGGCGAACACCGGGGAGCTGTTTTTT	CASRDRVSREANTGELFF
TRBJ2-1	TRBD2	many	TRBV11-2	TGTGCCAGCAGCTTGCGGCGGGAGGGCCTGTACAATGAGCAGTTCTTC	CASSLRREGLYNEQFF
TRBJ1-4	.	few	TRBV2	TGTGCCAGCAGTGGCCGGTCAGGTGAAAAACTGTTTTTT	CASSGRSGEKLFF
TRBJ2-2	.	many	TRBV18	TGTGCCAGCTCGGCAGCTACAAAGGGGGAGCTGTTTTTT	CASSAATKGELFF
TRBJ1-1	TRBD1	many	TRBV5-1	TGCGCCAGCAGCTTGACAGGGGGAAGAGGTGAAGCTTTCTTT	CASSLTGGRGEAFF
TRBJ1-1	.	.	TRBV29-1	TGCAGCGCGGGCAGTGGAGCTTTCTTT	CSAGSGAFF
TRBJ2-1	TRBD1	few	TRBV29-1	TGCAGCGTTGCACACCCGGACAGGGAAGGAGTCTTC	CSVAHPDREGVF
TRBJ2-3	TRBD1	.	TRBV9	TGTGCCAGCAGCCCCTGGGACAGGGGTACGCAGTATTTT	CASSPWDRGTQYF
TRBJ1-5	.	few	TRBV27	TGTGCCAGCAGCGACAGCTTCAATCAGCCCCAGCATTTT	CASSDSFNQPQHF
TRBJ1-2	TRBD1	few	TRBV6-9	TGTGCCACCCCGACAGGGGCAGGTGGCTACACCTTC	CATPTGAGGYTF
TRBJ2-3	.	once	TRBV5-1	TGCGCCAGCAGTTTGGGGACCAACACAGATACGCAGTATTTT	CASSLGTNTDTQYF
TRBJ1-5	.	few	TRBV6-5	TGTGCCAGCAGACCGGGCCTTAGCAATCAGCCCCAGCATTTT	CASRPGLSNQPQHF
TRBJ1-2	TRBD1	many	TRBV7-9	TGTGCCAGCAGACCGGACAGGGGAGGCGGCTACACCTTC	CASRPDRGGGYTF
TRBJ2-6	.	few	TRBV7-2	TGTGCCAGCAGCTTAGGCAACCCCTCTGGGGCCAACGTCCTGACTTTC	CASSLGNPSGANVLTF
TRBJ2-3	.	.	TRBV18	TGTGCCAGCTCTCTATCGTCAGGGCGGACAGATACGCAGTATTTT	CASSLSSGRTDTQYF
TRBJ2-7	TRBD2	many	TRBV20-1	TGCAGTGCTGGGGTAGCGGGAGGGCCGACATACGAGCAGTACTTC	CSAGVAGGPTYEQYF
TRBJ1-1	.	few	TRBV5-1	TGCGCCAGCAAGGAAGGGGGTGAAGCTTTCTTT	CASKEGGEAFF
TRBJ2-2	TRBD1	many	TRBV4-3	TGCGCCAGCAGCCCGGGACAGGGGAAGACTGAGCATACCGGGGAGCTGTTTTTT	CASSPGQGKTEHTGELFF
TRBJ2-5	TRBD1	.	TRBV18	TGTGCCAGCTCCCCGCCGGGACAGGGGGCTTCAGGAAAAAAGGTGACCCAGTACTTC	CASSPPGQGASGKKVTQYF
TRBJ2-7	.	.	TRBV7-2	TGTGCCAGCAGCCACACTGGTGGGGCCTCCGATCGATACGAGCAGTACTTC	CASSHTGGASDRYEQYF
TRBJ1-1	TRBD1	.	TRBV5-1	TGCGCCAGCAGCGTATCCGGGACAGGGGGGCCACGAGCTTTCTTT	CASSVSGTGGPRAFF
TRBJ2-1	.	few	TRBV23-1	TGCGCCAGCAGTCGGGGTGTTAGGACTCCCTCTAATGAGCAGTTCTTC	CASSRGVRTPSNEQFF
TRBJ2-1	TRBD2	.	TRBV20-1	TGCAGTGCTACCCAACTAGCGGGAGCTCAAGGGGGTGAGCAGTTCTTC	CSATQLAGAQGGEQFF
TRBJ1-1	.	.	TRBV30	TGTGCCTGGAGTTATGGGGGTTATAGTGAAGCTTTCTTT	CAWSYGGYSEAFF
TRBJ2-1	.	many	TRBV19	TGTGCCAGTAGAATTAGCGGCTATAGCTCCTACAATGAGCAGTTCTTC	CASRISGYSSYNEQFF
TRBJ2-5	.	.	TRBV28	TGTGCCAGCAGTCCCCAAGTGACCAAGACCCAGTACTTC	CASSPQVTKTQYF
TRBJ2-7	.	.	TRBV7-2	TGTGCCAGCAGCCCCCGGCCCTCCTACGAGCAGTACTTC	CASSPRPSYEQYF
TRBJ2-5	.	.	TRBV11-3	TGTGCCAGCAGCTCCTTGGTGGGGGAGACCCAGTACTTC	CASSSLVGETQYF
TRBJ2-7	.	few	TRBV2	TGTGCCAGCAATGGGGGGTACGAGCAGTACTTC	CASNGGYEQYF
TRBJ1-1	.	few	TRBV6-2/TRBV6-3	TGTGCCAGCAGTTACGCCGGCAGACTGAACACTGAAGCTTTCTTT	CASSYAGRLNTEAFF
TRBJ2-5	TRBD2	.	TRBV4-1	TGCGCCAGCAGTTTGACTAGCGGACAAGAGACCCAGCACTTC	CASSLTSGQETQHF
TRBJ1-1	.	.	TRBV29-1	TGCAGCGTTGCCCCCGACAGCTTTGAAGCTTTCTTT	CSVAPDSFEAFF
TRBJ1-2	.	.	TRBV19	TGTGCCAGTAGTTTGTCTGGCGGGACAATCTATGGCTACACCTTC	CASSLSGGTIYGYTF
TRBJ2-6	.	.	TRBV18	TGTGCCAGCTCACCACGGTCTGGGTCTGGGGCCAACGTCCTGACTTTC	CASSPRSGSGANVLTF
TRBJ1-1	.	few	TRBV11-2	TGTGCCAGCAGCTTAAATTCCGTGAACACTGAAGCTTTCTTT	CASSLNSVNTEAFF
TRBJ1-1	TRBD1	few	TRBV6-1	TGTGCCAGCAGTGAGGGGGGACAGCGAAAAGCTTTCTTT	CASSEGGQRKAFF
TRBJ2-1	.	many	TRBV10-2	TGCGCCAGCAGTGAGTTCGCCCGGGATGAGCAGTTCTTC	CASSEFARDEQFF
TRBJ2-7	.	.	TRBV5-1	TGCGCCAGCAGCTGGTCGGGAACCGAGCAGTACTTC	CASSWSGTEQYF
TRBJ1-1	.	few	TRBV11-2	TGTGCCAGCAGTCCCCGCGTTGGAGTCATGAACACTGAAGCTTTCTTT	CASSPRVGVMNTEAFF
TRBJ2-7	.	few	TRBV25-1	TGTGCCAGCAGTGAAACCCGGTGGGCAGGAGACGAGCAGTACTTC	CASSETRWAGDEQYF
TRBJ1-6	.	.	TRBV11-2	TGTGCCAGCAGCTTGTGGGGCCCAGAGGATTCACCCCTCCACTTT	CASSLWGPEDSPLHF
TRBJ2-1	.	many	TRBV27	TGTGCCAGCAGGATAGGGCCAGCGAACAATGAGCAGTTCTTC	CASRIGPANNEQFF
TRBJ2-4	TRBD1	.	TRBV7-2	TGTGCCAGCAGCTTAGGGACAGGGGTGATTGGCATTCAGTACTTC	CASSLGTGVIGIQYF
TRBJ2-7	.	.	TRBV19	TGTGCCAGTAGTATAACTATTCAGACCCTGGGGGAGCAGTACTTC	CASSITIQTLGEQYF
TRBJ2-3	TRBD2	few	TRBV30	TGTGCCTGGAGTCCTACTAGCGGGACGCAGTATTTT	CAWSPTSGTQYF